This T cell receptor (beta chain) was captured by sequencing in a study of T-cell memory formation after mild COVID-19. The 5'RACE method, run with constant-segment primers, produced TCR alpha and TCR beta cDNA libraries (carrying sample barcodes and UMIs). TCRdb re-called the 5' RACE reads with MiXCR, one entry per CDR3 protein. Counted here are about 300,000 distinct CDR3 sequences, approximately 19% occurring once; the ten biggest clones make up around 20%. V lost 1 base to trimming and J lost 10 bases, with 20 bases between them. CDR3 length: 16 amino acids. Germline V gene sequence: CDR1 MGHRA, CDR2 YSYEKL. Concerning this clonotype: Its cognate antigen is unknown.

Overall study results and limits: Later expanders leaned CD4+, whereas day 15 to 85 contracting clones were balanced CD4/CD8. A subset of responding clones appeared in pre-infection memory, suggesting cross-reactive memory joined.

Sequencing input: PBMCs or a T cell subset sorted from them (not recorded which). The sequence derives from a man aged 18 to 30 who had mild COVID-19 (a few samples of this study predate the infection). Cell type and time point are not known. The J gene is TRBJ2-1, the V gene TRBV4-1, with D possibly called TRBD1 or TRBD2 (6 bases each). The DNA of the CDR3 is TGCGCCAGCAGCCAAGCGGCGCCGGGGGCCTCGTGGGAGCAGTTCTTC. It yields the protein CASSQAAPGASWEQFF.